The clone carrying this T cell receptor beta chain turned up a few times. The antigen is unknown. This record comes from a study of blood T cells in healthy people across ages. Regarding the study as a whole: Roughly linear age-related decline in beta diversity appeared, significant by age about 40.

Through a sample-barcoded 5' primer and a J-beta primer mix, a second PCR was run for roughly 6 to 12 cycles. TCRdb fed the 5' RACE reads into MiXCR, producing one record per CDR3 protein. The sample lists around 1.1 million distinct CDR3 sequences, more than 30% occurring once. Germline lookup yields CDR1 SGHTA and CDR2 FQGNSA. The CDR3 is 14 residues long. V lost 8 bases to trimming and J lost 5 bases; unmatched junction nucleotides: 8. The sample comprised blood. The rearrangement joins TRBV7-2 to TRBJ2-1; 8 bases agree with TRBD2. The sequence was obtained from a man aged 18 to 30 in good health. The CDR3, as DNA: TGTGCCAGCGAACGGGGGGGCCGTAACAATGAGCAGTTCTTC. This codes for CASERGGRNNEQFF.